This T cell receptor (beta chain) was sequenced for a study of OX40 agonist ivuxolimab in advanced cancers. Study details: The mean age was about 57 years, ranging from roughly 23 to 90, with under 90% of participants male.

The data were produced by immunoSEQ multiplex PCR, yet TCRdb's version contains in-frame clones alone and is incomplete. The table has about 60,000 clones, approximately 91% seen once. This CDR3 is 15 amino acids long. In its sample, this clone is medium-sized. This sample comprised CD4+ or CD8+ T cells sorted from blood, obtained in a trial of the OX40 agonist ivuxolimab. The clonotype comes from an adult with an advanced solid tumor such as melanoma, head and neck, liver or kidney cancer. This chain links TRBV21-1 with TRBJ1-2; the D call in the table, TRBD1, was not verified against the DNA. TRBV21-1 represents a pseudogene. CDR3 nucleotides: TGTGCCAGCAGCAAAAAAACAGGGATCGGCTGGGGCTACACCTTC. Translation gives CASSKKTGIGWGYTF.